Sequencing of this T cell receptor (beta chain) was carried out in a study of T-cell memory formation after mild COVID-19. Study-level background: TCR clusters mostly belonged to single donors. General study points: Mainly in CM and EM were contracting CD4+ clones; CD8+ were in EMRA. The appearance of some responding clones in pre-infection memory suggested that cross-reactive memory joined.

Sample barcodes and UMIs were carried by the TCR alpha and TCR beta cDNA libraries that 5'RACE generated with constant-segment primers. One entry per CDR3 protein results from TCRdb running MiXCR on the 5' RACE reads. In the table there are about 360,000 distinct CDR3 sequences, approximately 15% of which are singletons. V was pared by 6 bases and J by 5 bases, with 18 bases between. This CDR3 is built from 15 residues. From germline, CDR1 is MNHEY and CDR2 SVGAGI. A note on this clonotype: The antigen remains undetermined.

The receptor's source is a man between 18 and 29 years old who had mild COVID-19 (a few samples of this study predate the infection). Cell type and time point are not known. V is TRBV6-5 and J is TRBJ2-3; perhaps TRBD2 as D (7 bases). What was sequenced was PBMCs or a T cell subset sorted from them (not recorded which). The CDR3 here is CASSPGGPRVDTQYF. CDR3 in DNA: TGTGCCAGCAGCCCGGGGGGCCCGAGGGTAGATACGCAGTATTTT.